A selection of T cell receptor beta chains follows, all from one sample in a study of blood T cell repertoires in COVID-19. The assay was immunoSEQ multiplex PCR, and TCRdb's table has in-frame clones only and misses some. Counted here are roughly 200,000 clones, approximately 94% occurring once; the ten biggest clones make up roughly 0.76%. The sample taken for sequencing was peripheral blood. These receptors all come from a man aged 25 to 40 with COVID-19, enrolled during active disease. CDR3s include the opening cysteine and the closing phenylalanine or tryptophan. D genes are given only for firm matches. Some rows mark clone size as missing; the rest say once, few, many or name a class of expanded clone.

v_call: TRBV27
j_call: TRBJ1-2
d_call: TRBD1
clone_size: .
cdr3_aa: CASSIRQGAYYGYTF
cdr3_nt: TGTGCCAGCAGTATTCGACAGGGGGCCTACTATGGCTACACCTTC

v_call: TRBV10-3
j_call: TRBJ1-3
d_call: TRBD1
clone_size: .
cdr3_aa: CAIGDRGSSGNTIYF
cdr3_nt: TGTGCCATCGGGGACAGGGGAAGCTCTGGAAACACCATATATTTT

v_call: TRBV12-3/TRBV12-4
j_call: TRBJ2-7
d_call: .
clone_size: once
cdr3_aa: CASSFGLGEQYF
cdr3_nt: TGTGCCAGCAGTTTCGGCCTAGGCGAGCAGTACTTC

v_call: TRBV4-1
j_call: TRBJ2-3
d_call: .
clone_size: .
cdr3_aa: CASSRTKGLSDTQYF
cdr3_nt: TGCGCCAGCAGCCGAACCAAAGGACTGTCAGATACGCAGTATTTT

v_call: TRBV19
j_call: TRBJ1-4
d_call: TRBD1
clone_size: .
cdr3_aa: CASRLTGDNEKLFF
cdr3_nt: TGTGCCAGTAGGCTAACAGGGGATAATGAAAAACTGTTTTTT

v_call: TRBV7-9
j_call: TRBJ1-3
d_call: .
clone_size: .
cdr3_aa: CASSFASGTNGNTIYF
cdr3_nt: TGTGCCAGCAGCTTTGCTTCCGGGACAAATGGAAACACCATATATTTT

v_call: TRBV7-3
j_call: TRBJ2-3
d_call: TRBD2
clone_size: .
cdr3_aa: CASSTTSGGAGTDTQYF
cdr3_nt: TGTGCCAGCAGCACCACTAGCGGGGGGGCGGGCACAGATACGCAGTATTTT

v_call: TRBV5-4
j_call: TRBJ2-7
d_call: .
clone_size: .
cdr3_aa: CASSLDQVAYEQYF
cdr3_nt: TGTGCCAGCAGCTTGGATCAGGTAGCCTACGAGCAGTACTTC

v_call: TRBV7-6
j_call: TRBJ2-3
d_call: .
clone_size: .
cdr3_aa: CASSKGAQGRTDTQYF
cdr3_nt: TGTGCCAGCAGCAAAGGAGCTCAGGGTCGCACAGATACGCAGTATTTT

v_call: TRBV7-9
j_call: TRBJ1-2
d_call: .
clone_size: .
cdr3_aa: CASSSGDGYGYTF
cdr3_nt: TGTGCCAGCAGCTCCGGGGATGGCTATGGCTACACCTTC

v_call: TRBV7-3
j_call: TRBJ2-7
d_call: .
clone_size: .
cdr3_aa: CASSLNTGSEQYF
cdr3_nt: TGTGCCAGCAGCCTAAATACAGGGTCCGAGCAGTACTTC

v_call: TRBV29-1
j_call: TRBJ1-1
d_call: .
clone_size: .
cdr3_aa: CSVEGPGEVVEAFF
cdr3_nt: TGCAGCGTTGAAGGCCCCGGGGAGGTCGTAGAAGCTTTCTTT

v_call: TRBV2
j_call: TRBJ1-5
d_call: .
clone_size: once
cdr3_aa: CASSDLEASLQNQPQHF
cdr3_nt: TGTGCCAGCAGTGATTTGGAGGCCTCACTTCAGAATCAGCCCCAGCATTTT

v_call: TRBV11-2
j_call: TRBJ1-2
d_call: .
clone_size: once
cdr3_aa: CASSSGVYRDPGYTF
cdr3_nt: TGTGCCAGCAGCTCCGGGGTATACAGGGATCCTGGCTACACCTTC

v_call: TRBV19
j_call: TRBJ2-1
d_call: TRBD1
clone_size: .
cdr3_aa: CASSIRSGQGSNEQFF
cdr3_nt: TGTGCCAGTAGTATAAGGTCCGGACAGGGAAGCAATGAGCAGTTCTTC

v_call: TRBV21-1
j_call: TRBJ1-4
d_call: .
clone_size: .
cdr3_aa: CASSLRGVRDTRTNEKLFF
cdr3_nt: TGTGCCAGCAGCTTAAGAGGGGTCCGGGACACCCGAACTAATGAAAAACTGTTTTTT

v_call: TRBV14
j_call: TRBJ1-2
d_call: .
clone_size: .
cdr3_aa: CASSPLTGSSYTF
cdr3_nt: TGTGCCAGCAGCCCCCTAACAGGGTCGAGCTACACCTTC

v_call: TRBV2
j_call: TRBJ1-2
d_call: TRBD1
clone_size: once
cdr3_aa: CASSRGRPYGYTF
cdr3_nt: TGTGCCAGCAGTAGGGGGCGACCATATGGCTACACCTTC

v_call: TRBV19
j_call: TRBJ1-2
d_call: .
clone_size: .
cdr3_aa: CASSIYNYGYTF
cdr3_nt: TGTGCCAGTAGTATATATAACTATGGCTACACCTTC

v_call: TRBV6-5
j_call: TRBJ2-7
d_call: .
clone_size: .
cdr3_aa: CASSPPSLPAYEQYF
cdr3_nt: TGTGCCAGCAGTCCCCCCTCTCTCCCTGCCTACGAGCAGTACTTC

v_call: TRBV19
j_call: TRBJ1-5
d_call: .
clone_size: few
cdr3_aa: CASRVTGVSNQPQHF
cdr3_nt: TGTGCCAGTCGCGTGACAGGAGTTAGCAATCAGCCCCAGCATTTT

v_call: TRBV7-7
j_call: TRBJ2-2
d_call: .
clone_size: .
cdr3_aa: CASSNTWTGELFF
cdr3_nt: TGTGCCAGCAGCAACACCTGGACCGGGGAGCTGTTTTTT

v_call: TRBV5-4
j_call: TRBJ2-7
d_call: TRBD2
clone_size: .
cdr3_aa: CASARERGDTYEQYF
cdr3_nt: TGTGCCAGCGCCCGGGAGCGGGGGGACACCTACGAGCAGTACTTC

v_call: TRBV5-1
j_call: TRBJ1-1
d_call: .
clone_size: .
cdr3_aa: CASSLKGRDTEAFF
cdr3_nt: TGCGCCAGCAGCTTGAAGGGGCGCGACACTGAAGCTTTCTTT

v_call: TRBV7-7
j_call: TRBJ2-5
d_call: .
clone_size: .
cdr3_aa: CASSLRQGPQETQYF
cdr3_nt: TGTGCCAGCAGCTTAAGGCAGGGCCCCCAAGAGACCCAGTACTTC

v_call: TRBV3-1/TRBV3-2
j_call: TRBJ2-3
d_call: .
clone_size: .
cdr3_aa: CASSQGLAENTQYF
cdr3_nt: TGTGCCAGCAGCCAAGGTCTAGCTGAAAATACGCAGTATTTT

v_call: TRBV2
j_call: TRBJ2-1
d_call: TRBD1
clone_size: .
cdr3_aa: CASSGLQEDRGYNEQFF
cdr3_nt: TGTGCCAGCAGTGGGTTGCAAGAGGACAGGGGTTACAATGAGCAGTTCTTC

v_call: TRBV5-4
j_call: TRBJ2-7
d_call: TRBD1
clone_size: .
cdr3_aa: CASSLSGQGYEQYF
cdr3_nt: TGTGCCAGCAGCTTGTCCGGACAGGGATACGAGCAGTACTTC

v_call: TRBV12-3/TRBV12-4
j_call: TRBJ1-1
d_call: .
clone_size: .
cdr3_aa: CASRFGGTEAFF
cdr3_nt: TGTGCCAGCAGGTTTGGGGGGACTGAAGCTTTCTTT

v_call: TRBV9
j_call: TRBJ2-1
d_call: .
clone_size: .
cdr3_aa: CASSPLPYQGRNEQFF
cdr3_nt: TGTGCCAGCAGCCCCCTCCCGTATCAGGGTCGCAATGAGCAGTTCTTC

v_call: TRBV7-2
j_call: TRBJ1-2
d_call: .
clone_size: .
cdr3_aa: CASSLVERSGGYTF
cdr3_nt: TGTGCCAGCAGCTTAGTGGAGCGGAGTGGGGGCTACACCTTC

v_call: TRBV5-1
j_call: TRBJ1-1
d_call: .
clone_size: .
cdr3_aa: CASHDSSGAFF
cdr3_nt: TGCGCCAGCCACGACAGTTCAGGAGCTTTCTTT

v_call: TRBV19
j_call: TRBJ2-2
d_call: TRBD2
clone_size: once
cdr3_aa: CASSISAGGPVQVGELFF
cdr3_nt: TGTGCCAGTAGTATCTCGGCGGGGGGGCCTGTGCAGGTCGGGGAGCTGTTTTTT

v_call: TRBV7-3
j_call: TRBJ2-7
d_call: TRBD1
clone_size: few
cdr3_aa: CASSPTGTGVEQYF
cdr3_nt: TGTGCCAGCAGCCCAACCGGGACAGGGGTTGAACAGTACTTC

v_call: TRBV5-1
j_call: TRBJ1-1
d_call: TRBD1
clone_size: .
cdr3_aa: CASSSQGADTEAFF
cdr3_nt: TGCGCCAGCAGCTCACAGGGGGCGGACACTGAAGCTTTCTTT

v_call: TRBV7-5
j_call: TRBJ1-5
d_call: .
clone_size: .
cdr3_aa: CVRSLACDSNQPQHF
cdr3_nt: TGTGTCAGAAGCTTAGCTTGCGATAGCAATCAGCCCCAGCATTTT

v_call: TRBV5-6
j_call: TRBJ1-3
d_call: TRBD1
clone_size: .
cdr3_aa: CASSLQGENTIYF
cdr3_nt: TGTGCCAGCAGCTTACAGGGGGAAAACACCATATATTTT

v_call: TRBV7-2
j_call: TRBJ2-7
d_call: TRBD1
clone_size: few
cdr3_aa: CASSRDRTSYEQYF
cdr3_nt: TGTGCCAGCAGCAGGGACAGGACTTCCTACGAGCAGTACTTC

v_call: TRBV6-5
j_call: TRBJ2-1
d_call: TRBD2
clone_size: .
cdr3_aa: CASKARTSGGLEQFF
cdr3_nt: TGTGCCAGCAAAGCCCGGACTAGCGGGGGCCTGGAGCAGTTCTTC

v_call: TRBV3-1/TRBV3-2
j_call: TRBJ2-3
d_call: TRBD1
clone_size: few
cdr3_aa: CASSQGQGIDTQYF
cdr3_nt: TGTGCCAGCAGCCAAGGACAGGGGATAGATACGCAGTATTTT

v_call: TRBV2
j_call: TRBJ1-1
d_call: .
clone_size: .
cdr3_aa: CASSESQATHEAFF
cdr3_nt: TGTGCCAGCAGTGAATCTCAGGCGACCCATGAAGCTTTCTTT

v_call: TRBV30
j_call: TRBJ1-3
d_call: TRBD1
clone_size: .
cdr3_aa: CAWSGQATSGNTIYF
cdr3_nt: TGTGCCTGGAGCGGACAGGCGACCTCTGGAAACACCATATATTTT

v_call: TRBV4-2
j_call: TRBJ2-7
d_call: TRBD1
clone_size: .
cdr3_aa: CASSQGTGIGKGNEQYF
cdr3_nt: TGTGCCAGCAGCCAAGGGACAGGGATAGGTAAGGGGAACGAGCAGTACTTC

v_call: TRBV5-5
j_call: TRBJ1-2
d_call: .
clone_size: .
cdr3_aa: CASSILTGMDGYTF
cdr3_nt: TGTGCCAGCAGCATCCTCACAGGGATGGATGGCTACACCTTC

v_call: TRBV7-9
j_call: TRBJ1-5
d_call: .
clone_size: .
cdr3_aa: CASSEGHIHNQPQHF
cdr3_nt: TGTGCCAGCAGCGAGGGACATATTCACAATCAGCCCCAGCATTTT

v_call: TRBV3-1/TRBV3-2
j_call: TRBJ1-4
d_call: TRBD1
clone_size: .
cdr3_aa: CASSQRGGYNEKLFF
cdr3_nt: TGTGCCAGCAGCCAAAGAGGGGGCTATAATGAAAAACTGTTTTTT

v_call: TRBV6-5
j_call: TRBJ2-2
d_call: .
clone_size: .
cdr3_aa: CASSYVQAGTGELFF
cdr3_nt: TGTGCCAGCAGTTATGTACAGGCGGGGACCGGGGAGCTGTTTTTT

v_call: TRBV15
j_call: TRBJ2-7
d_call: TRBD2
clone_size: few
cdr3_aa: CATSRESSGGSSYEQYF
cdr3_nt: TGTGCCACCAGCAGAGAGTCTAGCGGGGGGAGCTCCTACGAGCAGTACTTC

v_call: TRBV4-1
j_call: TRBJ1-6
d_call: TRBD1
clone_size: .
cdr3_aa: CASSHKARGLSYNSPLHF
cdr3_nt: TGCGCCAGCAGCCATAAGGCCAGGGGGCTCTCCTATAATTCACCCCTCCACTTT

v_call: TRBV7-9
j_call: TRBJ2-7
d_call: TRBD2
clone_size: once
cdr3_aa: CASSLGGLDNYEQYF
cdr3_nt: TGTGCCAGCAGCTTAGGAGGACTAGACAACTACGAGCAGTACTTC

v_call: TRBV5-6
j_call: TRBJ1-1
d_call: .
clone_size: .
cdr3_aa: CASSLEGVSTEAFF
cdr3_nt: TGTGCCAGCAGCTTGGAGGGGGTCTCGACTGAAGCTTTCTTT

v_call: TRBV19
j_call: TRBJ1-1
d_call: TRBD1
clone_size: .
cdr3_aa: CASSSRQGSGTEAFF
cdr3_nt: TGTGCCAGTAGTTCAAGACAGGGCTCGGGCACTGAAGCTTTCTTT

v_call: TRBV24-1
j_call: TRBJ2-2
d_call: TRBD2
clone_size: .
cdr3_aa: CATSGSGGDTGELFF
cdr3_nt: TGTGCCACCAGTGGTAGCGGGGGAGACACCGGGGAGCTGTTTTTT

v_call: TRBV2
j_call: TRBJ1-2
d_call: TRBD1
clone_size: .
cdr3_aa: CASRATGGGYTF
cdr3_nt: TGTGCCAGCAGGGCCACAGGGGGCGGCTACACCTTC

v_call: TRBV19
j_call: TRBJ1-1
d_call: TRBD1
clone_size: once
cdr3_aa: CASSQGADTEAFF
cdr3_nt: TGTGCCAGTAGTCAGGGGGCGGACACTGAAGCTTTCTTT

v_call: TRBV3-1/TRBV3-2
j_call: TRBJ1-5
d_call: .
clone_size: .
cdr3_aa: CASSQDTSSNQPQHF
cdr3_nt: TGTGCCAGCAGCCAGGACACAAGTAGCAATCAGCCCCAGCATTTT

v_call: TRBV19
j_call: TRBJ1-5
d_call: .
clone_size: .
cdr3_aa: CASSIGQSNQPQHF
cdr3_nt: TGTGCCAGTAGTATAGGTCAGAGCAATCAGCCCCAGCATTTT

v_call: TRBV5-1
j_call: TRBJ1-6
d_call: .
clone_size: .
cdr3_aa: CASSQEYYNSPLHF
cdr3_nt: TGCGCCAGCAGTCAAGAGTACTATAATTCACCCCTCCACTTT

v_call: TRBV3-1/TRBV3-2
j_call: TRBJ2-5
d_call: TRBD2
clone_size: .
cdr3_aa: CASSPGLAGVQETQYF
cdr3_nt: TGTGCCAGCAGCCCTGGACTAGCGGGGGTCCAAGAGACCCAGTACTTC